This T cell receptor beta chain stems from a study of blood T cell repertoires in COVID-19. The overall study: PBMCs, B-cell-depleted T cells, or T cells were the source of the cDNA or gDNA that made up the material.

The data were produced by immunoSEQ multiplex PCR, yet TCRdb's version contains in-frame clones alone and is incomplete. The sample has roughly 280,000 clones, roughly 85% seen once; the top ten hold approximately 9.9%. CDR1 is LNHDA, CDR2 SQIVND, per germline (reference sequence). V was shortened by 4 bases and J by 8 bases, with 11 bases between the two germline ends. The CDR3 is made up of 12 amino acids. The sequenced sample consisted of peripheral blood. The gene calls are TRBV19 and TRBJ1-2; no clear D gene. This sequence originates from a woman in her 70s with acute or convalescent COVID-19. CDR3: CASSKWEVGYTF. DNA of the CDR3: TGTGCCAGTAGTAAGTGGGAGGTCGGCTACACCTTC.